Listed here is a single T cell receptor (beta chain). What it binds is unknown. The germline V gene has CDR1 GTSNPN and CDR2 SVGIG (reference sequence). There are 14 residues in the CDR3. V lost 1 base to trimming and J lost 3 bases, with 12 bases between them. Treatment here: oral pan-JAK inhibitor, 5-10 mg twice daily. The sample is drawn from a study of CD8+ T cells in alopecia areata. Study information: Treated patients were dosed with oral tofacitinib, taking 5 to 10 mg twice daily.

General study results and limits: There were also resident alphabeta T cells of normal skin sequenced in scalp samples. The study found tofacitinib significantly decreased scalp clonality and expanded CD8+ clones among the top 100. It was observed that many expanded lesional clones persisted in scalp and blood during tofacitinib.

Reverse transcribed after extraction, RNA yielded cDNA as the sequencing template. Sequenced by immunoSEQ multiplex PCR; TCRdb stores in-frame clones only, minus some. Of about 180,000 clones listed, about half are singletons. This clonotype was sampled from a human donor with alopecia areata. This rearrangement joins TRBV30 to TRBJ1-2; no definite D call. Sample: CD8+ T cells sorted from blood, taken at week 52, from a patient treated with tofacitinib. This CDR3 is CAWSGNAPYYGYTF. In nucleotides, the CDR3 is TGTGCCTGGAGTGGGAATGCCCCCTACTATGGCTACACCTTC.